Following are 23 T cell receptor beta chains from one sample sequenced in a study of T cells in Graves' hyperthyroidism and ophthalmopathy (dated by TCRdb to between 2019 and 2020). The protocol used for the library was multiplex PCR. The run used an Illumina HiSeq 2000. The TCR beta CDR3 regions were amplified from the RNA transcripts. For the first round of RT-PCR on the TCR CDR3, the HTBI primer set was used together with the Qiagen OneStep RT-PCR kit. TCRdb reprocessing: public reads trimmed at Q25 with fastp, clones called with MiXCR, in-frame beta chains kept. All rows with the same CDR3 protein become a single entry with the most common DNA and genes. The sample yields nearly 600,000 distinct CDR3 sequences; approximately 15% were counted once. Jointly, the top ten make up less than 6% of the sample. The material sequenced was blood. These receptors were collected from a woman aged 25 to 45 with Graves' hyperthyroidism that later progressed to Graves' ophthalmopathy.

This clonotype came up many times. The chain links TRBV29-1 to TRBJ1-2, with a possible D match to TRBD1 (5 bases). In germline, CDR1 is SQVTM, CDR2 ANQGSEA. V was pared by 0 bases and J by 5 bases, with 10 bases between. The CDR3 covers 13 residues. In DNA form, the CDR3 reads TGCAGCGTTGAAGAGAACGGACAATATGGCTACACCTTC. As protein: CSVEENGQYGYTF. Full variable domain (rest looked up from reference TRBV29-1 and TRBJ1-2): SAVISQKPSRDICQRGTSLTIQCQVDSQVTMMFWYRQQPGQSLTLIATANQGSEATYESGFVIDKFPISRPNLTFSTLTVSNMSPEDSSIYLCSVEENGQYGYTFGSGTRLTVV.

This clonotype has only a few counts. This may arise from a read error, as a much more abundant clone is one base away. The CDR3 spells CAGSPRTGTNYGYTF. As DNA, the CDR3 is TGTGCCGGTAGTCCCAGGACAGGTACTAACTATGGCTACACCTTC. The genes are TRBV19 and TRBJ1-2; 7 positions match TRBD1. Germline V gene lookup returns CDR1 LNHDA and CDR2 SQIVND (reference sequence). This CDR3 is 15 amino acids long.

There are a few counts of this clonotype. The chain has TRBV29-1 and TRBJ2-1, with TRBD2 matching over 7 bases. V was pared by 5 bases and J by 6 bases, with 1 base of the junction left unmatched. CDR3 size: 11 residues. Germline V gives CDR1 SQVTM, CDR2 ANQGSEA. The CDR3 reads CSVSGGNEQFF. The DNA for the CDR3 is TGCAGCGTTTCGGGGGGCAATGAGCAGTTCTTC.

The chain recombines TRBV9 with TRBJ2-3; D unresolved. Trimming left V 7 bases short and J 0 bases short, with 12 bases between. This CDR3 region has 14 residues. In germline, CDR1 is SGDLS, CDR2 YYNGEE. This chain's CDR3 is CASQWQASTDTQYF. DNA of the CDR3: TGTGCCAGCCAATGGCAGGCCAGCACAGATACGCAGTATTTT.

The chain is built from TRBV12-3 or TRBV12-4 and TRBJ1-1; possible D gene TRBD1, 5 bases. V was trimmed by 3 bases and J by 5 bases, leaving 13 bases between them. CDR3 length: 14 residues. CDR3 amino acids: CASSFAGVRTEAFF. The CDR3 coding sequence is TGTGCCAGCAGTTTTGCGGGGGTTAGGACTGAAGCTTTCTTT.

Ten or more counts support this clonotype. V gene TRBV7-9 combines with J gene TRBJ2-1, with 8 bases that match TRBD2. CDR1 and CDR2 from the germline V gene are SEHNR and FQNEAQ (reference sequence). The CDR3 is 17 residues long. Unmatched junction bases numbered 9, after V lost 5 bases and J lost 0 bases. The CDR3 DNA reads as TGTGCCAGCAGCCCCGGGAGGGCAGCTAGCTCCTACAATGAGCAGTTCTTC. Translation: CASSPGRAASSYNEQFF.

This clonotype was counted ten times or more. This chain uses TRBV10-3 with TRBJ1-1, with a tentative D call TRBD1 (5 bases). This CDR3 contains 14 residues. Looked up from germline, CDR1 is ENHRY and CDR2 is SYGVKD. V was shortened by 2 bases and J by 3 bases, with 10 bases between the two germline ends. The CDR3 DNA reads TGTGCCATCAGTGAGGGGGGAGGTGACACTGAAGCTTTCTTT. Protein product: CAISEGGGDTEAFF.

This clonotype was counted between two and nine times. The rearrangement joins TRBV20-1 to TRBJ1-1; D not resolved. V dropped 0 bases and J dropped 7 bases, with 15 bases sitting between them. The CDR3 covers 14 residues. CDR1 and CDR2 (germline): DFQATT, SNEGSKA (reference sequence). The CDR3 sequence: CSARDRRDGIEAFF. In DNA, the CDR3 is TGCAGTGCTAGAGATAGGAGGGATGGCATTGAAGCTTTCTTT.

This clonotype was observed at least ten times. V is TRBV7-2 and J is TRBJ2-5; TRBD2 matches at 10 bases. With 4 bases clipped from V and 5 bases from J, the junction kept 7 bases outside the gene matches. The length of the CDR3 is 15 residues. Germline loops: CDR1 SGHTA, CDR2 FQGNSA. The CDR3 protein is CASSYTSGTYETQYF. The CDR3 DNA follows: TGTGCCAGCAGCTACACTAGCGGGACTTACGAGACCCAGTACTTC. Drawing the rest from reference TRBV7-2 and TRBJ2-5, the complete variable domain is GAGVSQSPSNKVTEKGKDVELRCDPISGHTALYWYRQSLGQGLEFLIYFQGNSAPDKSGLPSDRFSAERTGGSVSTLTIQRTQQEDSAVYLCASSYTSGTYETQYFGPGTRLLVL.

This clonotype was detected a few times. A single base separates this from a much larger clone, so it may be a read error. The CDR3 loop is CASSPNRGLSCNEQFF. Written as DNA, the CDR3 is TGTGCCAGCAGCCCGAACAGGGGGCTCTCCTGCAATGAGCAGTTCTTC. The chain combines TRBV13 with TRBJ2-1; 9 positions agree with TRBD1. Germline CDR1 reads PRHDT; CDR2 reads FYEKMQ (reference sequence). The CDR3 contains 16 residues. Supplemented by reference TRBV13 and TRBJ2-1, the full variable domain reads AAGVIQSPRHLIKEKRETATLKCYPIPRHDTVYWYQQGPGQDPQFLISFYEKMQSDKGSIPDRFSAQQFSDYHSELNMSSLELGDSALYFCASSPNRGLSCNEQFFGPGTRLTVL.

This clonotype was seen a handful of times. This chain joins TRBV19 and TRBJ2-1; D gene uncertain. This CDR3 is 12 amino acids long. Germline assignment: CDR1 LNHDA and CDR2 SQIVND (reference sequence). The V gene lost 3 bases and the J gene lost 7 bases, with 7 bases spanning the gap. The CDR3 DNA sequence: TGTGCCAGTAGTATCCCTCTAAATGAGCAGTTCTTC. As protein: CASSIPLNEQFF.

This rearrangement joins TRBV5-4 to TRBJ1-2; D unresolved. This CDR3 region has 17 residues. V lost 0 bases to trimming and J lost 1 base, with 16 bases between them. The germline CDR1 and CDR2 sequences are SGHNT and YYREEE (reference sequence). The CDR3 region is CASSLGAGGSDNYGYTF. The DNA for the CDR3 is TGTGCCAGCAGCTTGGGTGCAGGAGGGAGTGATAACTATGGCTACACCTTC. The variable domain in full, completed from reference TRBV5-4 and TRBJ1-2, reads ETGVTQSPTHLIKTRGQQVTLRCSSQSGHNTVSWYQQALGQGPQFIFQYYREEENGRGNFPPRFSGLQFPNYSSELNVNALELDDSALYLCASSLGAGGSDNYGYTFGSGTRLTVV.

This clonotype was counted many times. This chain joins TRBV12-3 or TRBV12-4 and TRBJ2-7; 12 bases fit TRBD2. With 6 bases clipped from V and 4 bases from J, the junction kept 1 base outside the gene matches. This CDR3 comprises 13 residues. The CDR3 nucleotides are TGTGCCAGCAGGACTAGCGGGAGATACGAGCAGTACTTC. It codes for CASRTSGRYEQYF.

The gene calls are TRBV9 and TRBJ2-1, with D possibly TRBD2 on 5 matching bases. Germline loops: CDR1 SGDLS, CDR2 YYNGEE. With 3 bases removed from V and 0 bases from J, the gap between germline ends came to 13 bases. This CDR3 comprises 16 residues. This chain's CDR3 is CASSAESGSSYNEQFF. The CDR3 DNA sequence: TGTGCCAGCAGCGCAGAAAGCGGTAGCTCCTACAATGAGCAGTTCTTC.

This clonotype appeared many times. This chain uses TRBV30 with TRBJ1-5; 7 bases match TRBD1. The V gene's germline CDR1 is GTSNPN and CDR2 SVGIG (reference sequence). V lost 2 bases to trimming and J lost 4 bases; unmatched junction nucleotides: 14. The CDR3 runs to 17 residues. Here the CDR3 reads CAWSPPSWDSSNQPQHF. The CDR3 bases are TGTGCCTGGAGTCCACCATCCTGGGACAGCTCGAATCAGCCCCAGCATTTT.

A few counts support this clonotype. The chain uses TRBV6-1 and TRBJ1-5; D is undetermined. V was pared by 4 bases and J by 3 bases, with 13 bases between. Germline V gene lookup returns CDR1 MNHNS and CDR2 SASEGT. This CDR3 spans 15 amino acids. The CDR3: CASSAYRGNNQPQHF. The CDR3 coding sequence is TGTGCCAGCAGTGCCTACAGAGGGAACAATCAGCCCCAGCATTTT.

This clonotype was counted at least ten times. This chain joins TRBV9 and TRBJ1-3; weak D call: TRBD1 (5 bases). The V gene lost 0 bases and the J gene lost 8 bases, with 9 bases spanning the gap. Germline loops: CDR1 SGDLS, CDR2 YYNGEE. The CDR3 spans 13 residues. DNA of the CDR3: TGTGCCAGCAGCGTAGTAGAAGGGGACACCATATATTTT. This gives the protein CASSVVEGDTIYF.

This clonotype was seen ten or more times. The chain carries TRBV2 and TRBJ2-3; 7 bases line up with TRBD2. In germline, CDR1 is SNHLY, CDR2 FYNNEI. J lost 0 bases, V lost 8 bases, and 5 bases had no gene match. The CDR3 has 14 amino acids. The CDR3 reads CASASGLSTDTQYF. CDR3 nucleotides: TGTGCCAGCGCTAGCGGACTTAGCACAGATACGCAGTATTTT.

The table lists this clonotype with a few counts. The chain uses TRBV19 and TRBJ2-1; TRBD2 aligns across 9 bases. Unmatched junction bases numbered 6, after V lost 8 bases and J lost 1 base. The CDR3 is 15 residues long. Germline V gives CDR1 LNHDA, CDR2 SQIVND (reference sequence). CDR3 sequence (DNA): TGTGCCAGTGGGGTAGCGGGAGCTTCCTACAATGAGCAGTTCTTC. Residues: CASGVAGASYNEQFF.

This clonotype was counted only a few times. The chain employs TRBV4-1 and TRBJ2-1, with D unresolved. This CDR3 has 14 residues. Germline CDR1 reads MGHRA; CDR2 reads YSYEKL. V was pared by 3 bases and J by 3 bases, with 9 bases between. The DNA for the CDR3 is TGCGCCAGCAGCCATGTCCGAGACTACAATGAGCAGTTCTTC. The encoded protein is CASSHVRDYNEQFF.

A few counts support this clonotype. The rearrangement uses TRBV30 and TRBJ2-1; the D gene is possibly TRBD1 (6 bases). The CDR3 totals 12 residues. Trimming removed 2 bases at V and 8 bases at J, with 10 bases between. Germline CDR1 is GTSNPN and CDR2 is SVGIG (reference sequence). The CDR3 is CAWSLTGYEQFF. The DNA of the CDR3 is TGTGCCTGGAGTTTAACAGGGTATGAGCAGTTCTTC.

With respect to this clonotype: A much larger clone is a single base away; this may be a read error. The chain combines TRBV20-1 with TRBJ2-7; D remains ambiguous. Germline assignment: CDR1 DFQATT and CDR2 SNEGSKA (reference sequence). V lost 3 bases and J lost 0, with 3 bases in between. The CDR3 contains 11 residues. The CDR3 DNA reads as TGCAGTGCTAGTTTCTCCTACGAGCAGTACGTC. It specifies CSASFSYEQYV.

This clonotype was found many times. The rearrangement links TRBV20-1 to TRBJ1-1; possible D gene TRBD1, 6 bases. Germline CDR1 reads DFQATT; CDR2 reads SNEGSKA (reference sequence). Trimming removed 5 bases at V and 1 base at J, with 14 bases between. This CDR3 contains 14 residues. CDR3 region: CSARPGHPNTEAFF. In DNA, the CDR3 is TGCAGTGCTCGGCCGGGACATCCGAACACTGAAGCTTTCTTT.